This is a list of T cell receptor beta chains from one sample in a study of vaccination effects on CD4 cells after COVID-19. The antigens these receptors bind are not known. Measured with immunoSEQ multiplex PCR; TCRdb has only the in-frame clones, and not every one. The sample has 50,000 to 75,000 clones, over 65% seen once; the top ten hold roughly 3.2%. The material sequenced was CD4+ T cells from PBMCs cultured without peptide, taken before COVID-19 vaccination. The receptors shown here come from a human donor who received a COVID-19 vaccine. The CDR3 runs from the conserved cysteine through the conserved F or W. Fields, in order: J gene, D gene, clone size, V gene, CDR3 protein, CDR3 DNA. The D gene is left open where the match is weak. A row's size may be missing; if present it is once, few, many or a size class.

>TRBJ2-4|-|-|TRBV19
CASSTGRFPLAKNIQYF
TGTGCCAGTAGTACGGGCAGGTTTCCACTAGCCAAAAACATTCAGTACTTC
>TRBJ2-5|-|-|TRBV3-1/TRBV3-2
CASCTGSVETQYF
TGTGCCAGCTGCACAGGCAGTGTTGAGACCCAGTACTTC
>TRBJ1-2|-|-|TRBV28
CASTTGSGYGYTF
TGTGCCAGCACTACAGGGTCGGGCTATGGCTACACCTTC
>TRBJ2-5|TRBD2|-|TRBV11-2
CASRDLGGVKETQYF
TGTGCCAGCAGGGACCTCGGGGGGGTGAAAGAGACCCAGTACTTC
>TRBJ2-2|TRBD1|once|TRBV6-1
CASSEAGRTGGELFF
TGTGCCAGCAGTGAAGCCGGCAGGACAGGCGGGGAGCTGTTTTTT
>TRBJ2-3|-|-|TRBV5-8
CASSVRGYGTDTQYF
TGTGCCAGCAGCGTGAGGGGGTACGGCACAGATACGCAGTATTTT
>TRBJ2-4|-|-|TRBV20-1
CSATEYIQYF
TGCAGTGCTACAGAGTACATTCAGTACTTC
>TRBJ1-2|-|-|TRBV18
CASSPTPAVEGFGGYTF
TGTGCCAGCTCACCGACCCCGGCCGTGGAGGGTTTTGGTGGCTACACCTTC
>TRBJ1-2|-|-|TRBV28
CASSLLPPQYGYTF
TGTGCCAGCAGTTTATTACCCCCACAGTATGGCTACACCTTC
>TRBJ1-3|-|-|TRBV19
CASSIKQGQGNTIYF
TGTGCCAGTAGTATTAAGCAGGGCCAAGGAAACACCATATATTTT
>TRBJ2-4|-|-|TRBV29-1
CSVRWGSGKNIQYF
TGCAGCGTCAGGTGGGGGTCGGGCAAAAACATTCAGTACTTC
>TRBJ2-5|-|-|TRBV11-2
CASSLDLGRVGTQYF
TGTGCCAGCAGCTTAGATCTGGGCAGGGTCGGGACCCAGTACTTC
>TRBJ2-1|-|few|TRBV11-3
CASSLEQYSEQFF
TGTGCCAGCAGCTTAGAGCAGTACAGTGAGCAGTTCTTC
>TRBJ1-3|-|-|TRBV9
CASSVEAYSGNTIYF
TGTGCCAGCAGCGTTGAGGCCTACTCTGGAAACACCATATATTTT
>TRBJ1-6|TRBD1|-|TRBV7-2
CASSLVGSGTANSPLHF
TGTGCCAGCAGCTTAGTGGGATCCGGGACAGCAAATTCACCCCTCCACTTT
>TRBJ2-1|TRBD2|-|TRBV9
CASSVGASGYNEQFF
TGTGCCAGCAGCGTAGGGGCTAGCGGATACAATGAGCAGTTCTTC
>TRBJ2-2|-|-|TRBV29-1
CSVGGRGELFF
TGCAGCGTAGGGGGTAGGGGGGAGCTGTTTTTT
>TRBJ1-1|-|-|TRBV6-6
CASSYSVLNTEAFF
TGTGCCAGCAGTTACTCAGTTTTAAACACTGAAGCTTTCTTT
>TRBJ1-2|TRBD1|-|TRBV5-1
CASSQGTGGASNYGYTF
TGCGCCAGCAGCCAAGGGACAGGGGGCGCTTCTAACTATGGCTACACCTTC
>TRBJ2-2|TRBD1|-|TRBV7-9
CASSLQGANTGELFF
TGTGCCAGCAGCTTGCAGGGGGCGAACACCGGGGAGCTGTTTTTT
>TRBJ2-5|TRBD2|-|TRBV3-1/TRBV3-2
CASSRPTGLATQETQYF
TGTGCCAGCAGCAGACCCACGGGACTAGCGACCCAAGAGACCCAGTACTTC
>TRBJ1-2|-|-|TRBV7-9
CASSLGANHRSF
TGTGCCAGCAGCTTGGGGGCCAACCATCGGAGCTTC
>TRBJ1-6|-|-|TRBV24-1
CATSDSTRRPPNGAPLHF
TGTGCCACCAGTGACTCGACGAGGCGGCCTCCAAATGGGGCACCCCTCCACTTT
>TRBJ2-2|-|few|TRBV5-1
CASSFRSNTGELFF
TGCGCCAGCAGCTTTAGATCGAACACCGGGGAGCTGTTTTTT
>TRBJ1-6|-|-|TRBV7-3
CASSAQAHGNSPLHF
TGTGCCAGCAGCGCACAGGCCCACGGCAATTCACCCCTCCACTTT
>TRBJ1-3|-|-|TRBV4-1
CASSQGGLSGNTIYF
TGCGCCAGCAGCCAAGGAGGTCTCTCTGGAAACACCATATATTTT
>TRBJ2-3|TRBD2|-|TRBV2
CASSLGLAGGTDTQYF
TGTGCCAGCAGTCTCGGACTAGCGGGGGGCACAGATACGCAGTATTTT
>TRBJ2-5|TRBD1|-|TRBV5-1
CASSPGTGPETQYF
TGCGCCAGCAGCCCGGGGACAGGTCCAGAGACCCAGTACTTC
>TRBJ1-1|-|-|TRBV5-1
CASSLEVTTEAFF
TGCGCCAGCAGCTTGGAGGTAACCACTGAAGCTTTCTTT
>TRBJ2-5|TRBD2|once|TRBV7-6
CASSSSSGVPAKTQYF
TGTGCCAGCAGCTCTTCTAGCGGGGTACCTGCAAAGACCCAGTACTTC
>TRBJ1-2|TRBD1|-|TRBV5-6
CASSGWTGGQLYYGYTF
TGTGCCAGCAGCGGGTGGACAGGGGGCCAGCTCTACTATGGCTACACCTTC
>TRBJ1-5|-|-|TRBV6-5
CASSSQGFHQPQHF
TGTGCCAGCAGTTCTCAGGGATTCCATCAGCCCCAGCATTTT
>TRBJ2-2|TRBD2|-|TRBV4-3
CASSRYSFTSGGNTGELFF
TGCGCCAGCAGCCGATATTCCTTTACTAGCGGGGGTAACACCGGGGAGCTGTTTTTT